Here is one TCR beta chain with its context. Measured with immunoSEQ multiplex PCR; TCRdb has only the in-frame clones, and not every one. Here the sample spans about 70,000 clones, 86% being singletons. V shed 5 bases and J shed 0 bases, with 8 bases lying between them. CDR1 is MNHNS and CDR2 is SASEGT in the germline V gene. CDR3 length equals 15 residues. These data belong to a study of OX40 agonist ivuxolimab in advanced cancers. Study as a whole: Ivuxolimab, an antibody acting as an agonist of OX40 (CD134), was used to treat patients.

The chain couples TRBV6-1 to TRBJ1-6, with D maybe TRBD1 (6 bases). This receptor was identified in an adult with an advanced solid tumor such as melanoma, head and neck, liver or kidney cancer. The starting material was CD4+ or CD8+ T cells sorted from blood, obtained in a trial of the OX40 agonist ivuxolimab. CDR3 DNA sequence: TGTGCCAGCAGTTGGGGGCTCTCCTATAATTCACCCCTCCACTTT. Its translation is CASSWGLSYNSPLHF.